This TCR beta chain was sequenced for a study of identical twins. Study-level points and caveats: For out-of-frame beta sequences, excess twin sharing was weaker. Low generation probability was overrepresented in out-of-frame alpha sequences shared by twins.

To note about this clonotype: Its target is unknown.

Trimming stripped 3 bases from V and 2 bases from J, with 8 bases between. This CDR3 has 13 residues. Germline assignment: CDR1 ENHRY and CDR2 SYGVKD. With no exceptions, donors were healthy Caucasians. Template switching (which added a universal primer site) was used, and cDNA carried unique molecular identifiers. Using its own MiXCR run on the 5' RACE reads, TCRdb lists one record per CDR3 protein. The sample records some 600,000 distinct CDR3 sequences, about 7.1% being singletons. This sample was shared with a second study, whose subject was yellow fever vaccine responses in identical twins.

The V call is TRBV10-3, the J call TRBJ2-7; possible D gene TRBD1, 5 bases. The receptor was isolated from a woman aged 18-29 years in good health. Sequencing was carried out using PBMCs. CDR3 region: CAISDQGPYEQYF. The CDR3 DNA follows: TGTGCCATCAGTGACCAGGGTCCCTACGAGCAGTACTTC.